This entry lists 25 T cell receptor beta chains sequenced from one sample in a study of T cells in Graves' hyperthyroidism and ophthalmopathy. There were TCR beta CDR3 regions amplified from RNA transcripts. During a first-round RT-PCR of the TCR CDR3, the HTBI primer set was used. In TCRdb, the multiplex PCR reads were re-called with MiXCR into one record per CDR3 protein. The repertoire holds hundreds of thousands of distinct CDR3 sequences, with about 15% as singletons. Sample: blood. The receptors were sampled from a young man with Graves' ophthalmopathy.

This clonotype was picked up many times. The chain carries TRBV19 and TRBJ2-3, with 9 nucleotides matching TRBD2. The CDR3 is 17 amino acids. Trimming at V came to 7 bases and at J to 2 bases, leaving 13 bases not matched to a gene. CDR1 LNHDA and CDR2 SQIVND come from the germline V gene (reference sequence). In DNA form, the CDR3 reads TGTGCCAGTACCCCCCGTGGGCTAGCGGGAACCACAGATACGCAGTATTTT. Protein product: CASTPRGLAGTTDTQYF.

This clonotype was counted a few times. This chain links TRBV9 with TRBJ1-3; D unclear. V was shortened by 0 bases and J by 6 bases, with 13 bases between the two germline ends. CDR3 length equals 15 residues. CDR1 and CDR2 (germline): SGDLS, YYNGEE. The CDR3 DNA follows: TGTGCCAGCAGCGTAGCTGTGGGATTGGAAAACACCATATATTTT. Its protein is CASSVAVGLENTIYF.

This clonotype was seen repeatedly, ten times or more. V gene TRBV7-6 combines with J gene TRBJ2-5, with a tentative D call TRBD2 (6 bases). Per the germline V gene, CDR1 is SGHVS and CDR2 is FNYEAQ. This CDR3 has 21 residues. V shed 2 bases and J shed 5 bases, with 33 bases lying between them. The CDR3 sequence is CASSLQFAPGGSPGDLETQYF. The CDR3 DNA follows: TGTGCCAGCAGCTTACAGTTCGCCCCCGGAGGGAGCCCTGGGGATCTGGAGACCCAGTACTTC.

This clonotype has a count of ten or more. This chain links TRBV2 with TRBJ2-2, with 11 bases lining up with TRBD2. V shed 9 bases, J shed 4 bases, and the junction held 7 bases outside the gene matches. The CDR3 extends over 15 amino acids. Germline V gene lookup returns CDR1 SNHLY and CDR2 FYNNEI. CDR3: CARTGTSGLTGELFF. The CDR3 nucleotides are TGTGCCAGGACCGGGACTAGCGGACTCACCGGGGAGCTGTTTTTT.

This clonotype was seen at least ten times. The rearrangement uses TRBV2 and TRBJ2-7, with D uncertain. V was trimmed by 6 bases and J by 3 bases, leaving 6 bases between them. Germline V gene data show CDR1 as SNHLY and CDR2 as FYNNEI. The CDR3 contains 11 residues. The CDR3, as DNA: TGTGCCAGCAGACAGAACTACGAGCAGTACTTC. The encoded protein is CASRQNYEQYF.

This clonotype occurred once. A single base separates this from a much larger clone, so it may be a read error. The chain carries TRBV5-8 and TRBJ2-5, with 8 bases that match TRBD2. CDR3 length equals 15 residues. J was trimmed by 5 bases and V by 0 bases; bases with no gene match: 6. From germline, CDR1 is SGHTS and CDR2 YDEGEE. CDR3: CASSLGLARRETQYF. The DNA for the CDR3 is TGTGCCAGCAGCTTGGGACTAGCGAGGCGTGAGACCCAGTACTTC.

The CDR3 bases are TGCGCCAGCAGCTTCGAAACAGACAGGGCTGGTAAACAGTACTTC. Protein: CASSFETDRAGKQYF. The chain recombines TRBV5-1 with TRBJ2-5; 7 bases align to TRBD1. This CDR3 region has 15 residues. From germline, CDR1 is SGHRS and CDR2 YFSETQ. V dropped 2 bases and J dropped 11; count of bases not matched to a gene: 15. Filled out from reference TRBV5-1 and TRBJ2-5, the complete variable domain reads KAGVTQTPRYLIKTRGQQVTLSCSPISGHRSVSWYQQTPGQGLQFLFEYFSETQRNKGNFPGRFSGRQFSNSRSEMNVSTLELGDSALYLCASSFETDRAGKQYFGPGTRLLVL.

This clonotype was seen at least ten times. This chain connects TRBV19 to TRBJ2-1; D call uncertain. Germline lookup yields CDR1 LNHDA and CDR2 SQIVND (reference sequence). Trimming left V 4 bases short and J 10 bases short, with 14 bases between. The CDR3 spans 13 residues. CDR3 loop: CASSKGSVQEQFF. CDR3 in DNA: TGTGCCAGTAGTAAAGGAAGTGTGCAGGAGCAGTTCTTC.

This clonotype was observed at least ten times. This chain joins TRBV12-3 or TRBV12-4 and TRBJ2-7; D possibly corresponds to TRBD2 (6 bases). The CDR3 consists of 15 residues. V lost 5 bases and J lost 3, with 17 bases in between. CDR3 nucleotides: TGTGCCAGCAGTATGGGACTGGAGCAAGACTACGAGCAGTACTTC. Its translation is CASSMGLEQDYEQYF.

This clonotype has ten or more counts. The rearrangement links TRBV3-1 to TRBJ1-5, with D perhaps TRBD1 (5 bases). Trimming took off 4 bases at V and 4 bases at J, with 8 bases between the two ends. This CDR3 contains 13 residues. The V gene's germline CDR1 is LGHDT and CDR2 YNNKEL (reference sequence). CDR3 in amino acids: CASSPGWNQPQHF. The CDR3 nucleotides are TGTGCCAGCAGCCCAGGGTGGAATCAGCCCCAGCATTTT. Looking up the rest from reference TRBV3-1 and TRBJ1-5 gives the full variable domain: DTAVSQTPKYLVTQMGNDKSIKCEQNLGHDTMYWYKQDSKKFLKIMFSYNNKELIINETVPNRFSPKSPDKAHLNLHINSLELGDSAVYFCASSPGWNQPQHFGDGTRLSIL.

This clonotype was detected many times. The chain carries TRBV12-3 or TRBV12-4 and TRBJ1-2; D not certain. With 2 bases removed from V and 6 bases from J, the gap between germline ends came to 10 bases. There are 13 residues in the CDR3. The CDR3, as DNA: TGTGCCAGCAGTTTAAGACGCGGTAATGGCTACACCTTC. This sequence encodes CASSLRRGNGYTF.

The table lists this clonotype with many counts. The genes are TRBV7-9 and TRBJ2-5, with 7 bases lining up with TRBD1. Looked up from germline, CDR1 is SEHNR and CDR2 is FQNEAQ (reference sequence). The CDR3 sequence is 14 residues long. V dropped 1 base and J dropped 3; count of bases not matched to a gene: 2. Here the CDR3 DNA reads TGTGCCAGCAGCTTAGTAGGGGGCGAAGAGACCCAGTACTTC. Its translation is CASSLVGGEETQYF.

Many counts were recorded for this clonotype. V gene TRBV5-1 combines with J gene TRBJ2-3; 8 positions match TRBD2. This CDR3 contains 15 residues. Germline V gene sequence: CDR1 SGHRS, CDR2 YFSETQ. V lost 1 base and J lost 2; bases outside the gene matches: 3. The CDR3 sequence is CASSLSGLVTDTQYF. The CDR3 DNA reads TGCGCCAGCAGCTTGTCGGGACTAGTCACAGATACGCAGTATTTT. The variable domain in full, completed from reference TRBV5-1 and TRBJ2-3, reads KAGVTQTPRYLIKTRGQQVTLSCSPISGHRSVSWYQQTPGQGLQFLFEYFSETQRNKGNFPGRFSGRQFSNSRSEMNVSTLELGDSALYLCASSLSGLVTDTQYFGPGTRLTVL.

This clonotype occurred many times. J is TRBJ2-4 and V is TRBV2; 11 nucleotides align to TRBD2. J was trimmed by 3 bases and V by 1 base; bases with no gene match: 5. This CDR3 region has 17 residues. Per germline, CDR1 SNHLY and CDR2 FYNNEI. The CDR3 nucleotides read TGTGCCAGCAGTGAAGTAGCGGGGGGGCCAGGCAAAAACATTCAGTACTTC. It specifies CASSEVAGGPGKNIQYF. The variable domain in full, completed from reference TRBV2 and TRBJ2-4, reads EPEVTQTPSHQVTQMGQEVILRCVPISNHLYFYWYRQILGQKVEFLVSFYNNEISEKSEIFDDQFSVERPDGSNFTLKIRSTKLEDSAMYFCASSEVAGGPGKNIQYFGAGTRLSVL.

This clonotype was seen many times. The chain is built from TRBV20-1 and TRBJ1-4; maybe TRBD1 (5 bases). CDR1 and CDR2 from the germline V gene are DFQATT and SNEGSKA (reference sequence). Trimming took 4 bases from V and 7 from J, leaving 22 bases between them. This CDR3 has 16 amino acids. CDR3 in amino acids: CSANQGPVWSGEKLFF. CDR3 bases: TGCAGTGCTAACCAGGGACCGGTTTGGTCTGGTGAAAAACTGTTTTTT.

This clonotype occurred once. A much larger clone is a single base away; this may be a read error. The missing conserved phenylalanine or tryptophan at the end of this CDR3 makes a read error likely. The V and J genes are TRBV27 and TRBJ2-3, with D unresolved. V dropped 2 bases and J dropped 1 base, with 10 bases sitting between them. The CDR3 length is 15 residues. Looked up from germline, CDR1 is MNHEY and CDR2 is SMNVEV (reference sequence). The CDR3 reads CASSLLESGTDTQYS. CDR3 nucleotides: TGTGCCAGCAGTTTACTGGAGTCGGGCACAGATACGCAGTATTCT.

This clonotype was observed a few times. The chain uses TRBV7-9 and TRBJ2-5; D may be TRBD2 (6 bases). Trimming took off 4 bases at V and 7 bases at J, with 16 bases between the two ends. The CDR3 has 14 residues. Germline-derived CDR1 and CDR2 are SEHNR and FQNEAQ (reference sequence). The CDR3: CASSSAGGTGTQYF. CDR3 nucleotide sequence: TGTGCCAGCAGCTCCGCCGGCGGGACGGGGACCCAGTACTTC.

V and J are TRBV6-2 or TRBV6-3 and TRBJ2-1; D not certain. In germline, CDR1 is MNHEY, CDR2 SVGEGT. V gave up 0 bases and J gave up 6 bases, with 24 bases separating them. This CDR3 comprises 19 residues. The DNA for the CDR3 is TGTGCCAGCAGTTACTCGGTGCCGACGGATCACTTCCTGGGCAATGAGCAGTTCTTC. Amino acids: CASSYSVPTDHFLGNEQFF.

This clonotype showed up just a few times. This chain connects TRBV5-4 to TRBJ2-2; TRBD1 aligns across 12 bases. The CDR3 has 16 residues. Per the germline V gene, CDR1 is SGHNT and CDR2 is YYREEE (reference sequence). Germline trimming cut 4 bases from V and 7 bases from J; bases unmatched to any gene: 8. CDR3 coding DNA: TGTGCCAGCAGCAGTCCGGGACAGGGGGCCGGCGGGGAGCTGTTTTTT. It specifies CASSSPGQGAGGELFF.

In its sample, this clonotype was seen a few times. The chain combines TRBV5-1 with TRBJ1-3; 8 nucleotides align to TRBD1. The V gene's germline CDR1 is SGHRS and CDR2 YFSETQ. The ends lost 3 bases at V and 3 bases at J; junction bases unmatched: 8. This CDR3 region has 16 residues. The CDR3 loop reads CASSSQQGELGNTIYF. DNA of the CDR3: TGCGCCAGCAGCTCCCAACAGGGGGAGCTTGGAAACACCATATATTTT.

This clonotype appeared a few times. The chain recombines TRBV6-5 with TRBJ1-3; unclear D gene. The germline gives CDR1 MNHEY, CDR2 SVGAGI. V gave up 4 bases and J gave up 0 bases, with 10 bases separating them. The CDR3 is 15 residues long. This CDR3 is CASSSPSGSGNTIYF. The CDR3, as DNA: TGTGCCAGCAGTTCCCCGAGTGGCTCTGGAAACACCATATATTTT.

This clonotype was seen repeatedly, ten times or more. V usage is TRBV9 and J usage is TRBJ1-1, with 8 bases aligning to TRBD1. V gave up 0 bases and J gave up 6 bases; unmatched junction bases: 4. CDR3 length equals 14 residues. The V gene's germline CDR1 is SGDLS and CDR2 YYNGEE. The CDR3 protein is CASSVGDRPAEAFF. CDR3 sequence (DNA): TGTGCCAGCAGCGTAGGGGACAGGCCCGCTGAAGCTTTCTTT.

The table lists this clonotype with many counts. This rearrangement joins TRBV7-9 to TRBJ2-7; D uncertain. V lost 1 base and J 3 bases, leaving 16 bases between the germline ends. Germline V gives CDR1 SEHNR, CDR2 FQNEAQ (reference sequence). The CDR3 is 16 residues long. The CDR3 DNA sequence: TGTGCCAGCAGCTTAGTCCGGGCTCAGCCCCACTACGAGCAGTACTTC. Translated, it gives CASSLVRAQPHYEQYF.

This clonotype was counted between two and nine times. The genes are TRBV4-2 and TRBJ1-2; unclear D gene. Trimming removed 1 base at V and 8 bases at J, with 14 bases between. The CDR3 contains 14 residues. Looked up from germline, CDR1 is LGHNA and CDR2 is YNFKEQ. As DNA, the CDR3 is TGTGCCAGCAGCCAAGGATCAGGTTGGACGGGCTACACCTTC. This translates into CASSQGSGWTGYTF.

The sample holds many counts of this clonotype. The CDR3 DNA is TGTGCCATCTCGGCGGTCAGACTGGTCTCCTACAATGAGCAGTTCTTC. Its translation is CAISAVRLVSYNEQFF. This chain uses TRBV10-3 with TRBJ2-1; D unclear. The CDR3 has 16 amino acids. The V and J ends lost 8 bases and 0 bases respectively, with 17 bases between them. Germline CDR1 reads ENHRY; CDR2 reads SYGVKD.